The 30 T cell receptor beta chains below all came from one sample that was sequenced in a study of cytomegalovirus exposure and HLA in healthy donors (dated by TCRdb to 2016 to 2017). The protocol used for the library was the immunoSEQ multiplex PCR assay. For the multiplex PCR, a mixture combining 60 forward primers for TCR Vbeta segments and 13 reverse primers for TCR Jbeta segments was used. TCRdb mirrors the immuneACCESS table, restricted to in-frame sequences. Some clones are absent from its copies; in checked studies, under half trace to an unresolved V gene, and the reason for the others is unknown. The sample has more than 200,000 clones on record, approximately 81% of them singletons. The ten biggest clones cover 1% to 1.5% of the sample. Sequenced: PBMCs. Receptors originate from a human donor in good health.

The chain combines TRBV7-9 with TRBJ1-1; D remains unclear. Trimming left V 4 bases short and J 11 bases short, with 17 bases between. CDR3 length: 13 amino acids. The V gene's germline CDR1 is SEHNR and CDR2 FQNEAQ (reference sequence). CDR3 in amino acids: CASSSPLSDAAFF. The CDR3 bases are TGTGCCAGCAGCTCACCCTTGAGTGATGCGGCTTTCTTT. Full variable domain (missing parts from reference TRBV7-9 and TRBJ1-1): DTGVSQNPRHKITKRGQNVTFRCDPISEHNRLYWYRQTLGQGPEFLTYFQNEAQLEKSRLLSDRFSAERPKGSFSTLEIQRTEQGDSAMYLCASSSPLSDAAFFGQGTRLTVV.

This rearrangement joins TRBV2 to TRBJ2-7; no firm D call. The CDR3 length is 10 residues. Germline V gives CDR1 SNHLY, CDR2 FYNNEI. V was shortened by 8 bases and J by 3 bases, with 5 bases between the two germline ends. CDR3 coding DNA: TGTGCCAGCGCGGTCTACGAGCAGTACTTC. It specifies CASAVYEQYF.

As DNA, the CDR3 is TGTGCCAGCAGCTCGACAGGGGGAGTCTACGAGCAGTACTTC. Encoded protein: CASSSTGGVYEQYF. The chain employs TRBV7-3 and TRBJ2-5; 9 positions match TRBD1. Judging by the DNA end, TRBJ2-7 fits better; the J call may be wrong. Per the germline V gene, CDR1 is SGHTA and CDR2 is FQGTGA. The CDR3 totals 14 residues.

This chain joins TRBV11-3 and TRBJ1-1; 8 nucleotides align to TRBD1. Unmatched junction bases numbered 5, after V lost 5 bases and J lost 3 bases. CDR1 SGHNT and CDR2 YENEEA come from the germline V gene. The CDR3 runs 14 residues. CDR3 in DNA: TGTGCCAGCAGCGGTGCAGGGGGCTACACTGAAGCTTTCTTT. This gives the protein CASSGAGGYTEAFF.

CDR3 loop: CASSNDRGPSYEQYF. The DNA of the CDR3 is TGTGCCAGCAGCAACGACAGGGGACCCTCCTACGAGCAGTACTTC. The rearrangement joins TRBV7-9 to TRBJ2-7, with TRBD1 identical over 8 bases. With 5 bases clipped from V and 0 bases from J, the junction kept 6 bases outside the gene matches. This CDR3 is 15 amino acids long. From germline, CDR1 is SEHNR and CDR2 FQNEAQ (reference sequence).

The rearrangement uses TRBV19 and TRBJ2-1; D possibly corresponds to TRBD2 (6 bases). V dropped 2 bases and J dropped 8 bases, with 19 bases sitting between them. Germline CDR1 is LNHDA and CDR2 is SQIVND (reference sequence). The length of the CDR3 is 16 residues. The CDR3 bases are TGTGCCAGTAGTATAATAGCCATCGGGGGTTCCTATGAGCAGTTCTTC. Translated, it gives CASSIIAIGGSYEQFF.

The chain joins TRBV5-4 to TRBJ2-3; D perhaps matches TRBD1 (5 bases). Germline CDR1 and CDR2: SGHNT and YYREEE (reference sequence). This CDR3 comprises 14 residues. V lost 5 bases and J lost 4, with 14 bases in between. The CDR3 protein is CASSSRARADTQYF. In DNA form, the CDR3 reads TGTGCCAGCAGTTCCCGGGCCAGGGCAGATACGCAGTATTTT. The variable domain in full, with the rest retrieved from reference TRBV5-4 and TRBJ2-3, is ETGVTQSPTHLIKTRGQQVTLRCSSQSGHNTVSWYQQALGQGPQFIFQYYREEENGRGNFPPRFSGLQFPNYSSELNVNALELDDSALYLCASSSRARADTQYFGPGTRLTVL.

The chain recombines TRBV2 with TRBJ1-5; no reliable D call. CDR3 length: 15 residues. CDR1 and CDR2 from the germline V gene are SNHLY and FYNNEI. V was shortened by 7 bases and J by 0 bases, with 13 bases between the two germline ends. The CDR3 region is CASTPDGVSNQPQHF. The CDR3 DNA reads TGTGCCAGCACTCCGGACGGGGTTAGCAATCAGCCCCAGCATTTT.

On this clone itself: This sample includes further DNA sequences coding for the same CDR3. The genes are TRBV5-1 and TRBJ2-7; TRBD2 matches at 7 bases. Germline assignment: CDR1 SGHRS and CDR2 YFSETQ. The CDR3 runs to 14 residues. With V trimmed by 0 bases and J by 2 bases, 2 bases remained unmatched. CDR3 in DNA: TGCGCCAGCAGCTTGGCTAGCGGAACCTACGAGCAGTACTTC. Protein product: CASSLASGTYEQYF.

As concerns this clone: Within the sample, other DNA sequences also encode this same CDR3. DNA of the CDR3: TGCGCCAGCAGCCCGATGGACAGGGGGCATGCCAACTATGGCTACACCTTC. Translating gives CASSPMDRGHANYGYTF. J is TRBJ1-2 and V is TRBV4-1; TRBD1 agrees at 11 bases. Germline values: CDR1 MGHRA, CDR2 YSYEKL. V was pared by 4 bases and J by 2 bases, with 9 bases of the junction left unmatched. This CDR3 spans 17 amino acids.

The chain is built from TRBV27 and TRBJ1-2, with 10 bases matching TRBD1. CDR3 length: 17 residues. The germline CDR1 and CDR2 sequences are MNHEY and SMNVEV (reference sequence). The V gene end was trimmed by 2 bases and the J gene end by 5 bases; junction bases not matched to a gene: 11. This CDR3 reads CASSLRGLGTGEYGYTF. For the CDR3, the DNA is TGTGCCAGCAGTTTAAGGGGGCTCGGGACAGGGGAATATGGCTACACCTTC.

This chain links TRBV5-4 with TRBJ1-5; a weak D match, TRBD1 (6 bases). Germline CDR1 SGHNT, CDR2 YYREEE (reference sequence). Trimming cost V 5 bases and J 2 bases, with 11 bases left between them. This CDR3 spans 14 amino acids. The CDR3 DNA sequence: TGTGCCAGCAGTTCGGGACAAGGCAATCAGCCCCAGCATTTT. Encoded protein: CASSSGQGNQPQHF. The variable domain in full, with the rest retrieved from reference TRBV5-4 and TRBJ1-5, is ETGVTQSPTHLIKTRGQQVTLRCSSQSGHNTVSWYQQALGQGPQFIFQYYREEENGRGNFPPRFSGLQFPNYSSELNVNALELDDSALYLCASSSGQGNQPQHFGDGTRLSIL.

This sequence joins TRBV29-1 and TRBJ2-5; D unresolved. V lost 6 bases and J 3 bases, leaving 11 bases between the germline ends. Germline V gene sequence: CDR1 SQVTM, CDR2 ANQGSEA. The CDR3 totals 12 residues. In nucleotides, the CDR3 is TGCAGCGTCGGAGTATCGAAAGAGACCCAGTACTTC. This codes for CSVGVSKETQYF.

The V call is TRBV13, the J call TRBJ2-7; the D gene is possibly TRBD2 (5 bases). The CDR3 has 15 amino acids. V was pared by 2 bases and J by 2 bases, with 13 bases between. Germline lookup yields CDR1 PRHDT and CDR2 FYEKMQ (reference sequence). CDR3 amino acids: CASSLIRTGTYEQYF. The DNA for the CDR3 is TGTGCCAGCAGCTTAATCCGAACGGGGACCTACGAGCAGTACTTC.

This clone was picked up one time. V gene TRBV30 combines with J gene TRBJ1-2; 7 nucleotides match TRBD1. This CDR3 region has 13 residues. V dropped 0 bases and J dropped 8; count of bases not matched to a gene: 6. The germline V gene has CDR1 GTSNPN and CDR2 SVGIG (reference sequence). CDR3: CAWSVQGLRGYTF. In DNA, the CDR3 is TGTGCCTGGAGTGTACAGGGGTTGCGCGGCTACACCTTC. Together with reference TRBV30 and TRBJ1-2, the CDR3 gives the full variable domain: SQTIHQWPATLVQPVGSPLSLECTVEGTSNPNLYWYRQAAGRGLQLLFYSVGIGQISSEVPQNLSASRPQDRQFILSSKKLLLSDSGFYLCAWSVQGLRGYTFGSGTRLTVV.

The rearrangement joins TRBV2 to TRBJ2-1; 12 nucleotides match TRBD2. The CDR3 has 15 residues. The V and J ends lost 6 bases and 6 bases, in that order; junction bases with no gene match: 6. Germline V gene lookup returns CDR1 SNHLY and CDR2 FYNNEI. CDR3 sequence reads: CASSLRTSGTNEQFF. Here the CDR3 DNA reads TGTGCCAGCAGCCTGCGGACTAGCGGGACCAATGAGCAGTTCTTC.

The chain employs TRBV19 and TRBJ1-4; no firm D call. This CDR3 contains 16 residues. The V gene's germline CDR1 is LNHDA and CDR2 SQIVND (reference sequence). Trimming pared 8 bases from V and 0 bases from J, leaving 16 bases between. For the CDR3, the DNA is TGTGCCAGTGTTTATTCAGCCGCGGCAACTAATGAAAAACTGTTTTTT. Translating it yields CASVYSAAATNEKLFF. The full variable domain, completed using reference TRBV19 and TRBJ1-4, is DGGITQSPKYLFRKEGQNVTLSCEQNLNHDAMYWYRQDPGQGLRLIYYSQIVNDFQKGDIAEGYSVSREKKESFPLTVTSAQKNPTAFYLCASVYSAAATNEKLFFGSGTQLSVL.

This CDR3 is CASSQHVQGMNEQYF. Written as DNA, the CDR3 is TGTGCCAGCAGCCAACACGTGCAGGGGATGAACGAGCAGTACTTC. The chain is built from TRBV11-2 and TRBJ2-7; maybe TRBD1 (6 bases). CDR1 and CDR2 from the germline V gene are SGHAT and FQNNGV. Trimming cost V 5 bases and J 5 bases, with 19 bases left between them. This CDR3 is built from 15 residues.

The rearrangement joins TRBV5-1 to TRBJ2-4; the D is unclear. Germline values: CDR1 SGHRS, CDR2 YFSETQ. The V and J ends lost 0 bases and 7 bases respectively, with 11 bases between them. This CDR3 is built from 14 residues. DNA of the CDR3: TGCGCCAGCAGCTTGGAACAGAGTTTTAACATTCAGTACTTC. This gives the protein CASSLEQSFNIQYF.

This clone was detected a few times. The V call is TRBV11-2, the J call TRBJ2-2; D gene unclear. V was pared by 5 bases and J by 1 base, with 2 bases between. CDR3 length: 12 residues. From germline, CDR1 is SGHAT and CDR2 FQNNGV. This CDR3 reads CASSLNTGELFF. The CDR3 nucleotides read TGTGCCAGCAGCCTGAACACCGGGGAGCTGTTTTTT.

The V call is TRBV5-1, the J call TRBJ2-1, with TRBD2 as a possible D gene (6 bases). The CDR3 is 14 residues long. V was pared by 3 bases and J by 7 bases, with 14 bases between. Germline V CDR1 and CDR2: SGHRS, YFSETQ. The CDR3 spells CASSSTGTPNEQFF. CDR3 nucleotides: TGCGCCAGCAGCTCTACCGGGACTCCTAATGAGCAGTTCTTC.

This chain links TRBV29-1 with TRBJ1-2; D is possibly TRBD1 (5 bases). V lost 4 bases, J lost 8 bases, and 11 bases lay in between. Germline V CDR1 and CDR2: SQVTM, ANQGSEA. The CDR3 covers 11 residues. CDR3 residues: CSVVGTRGYTF. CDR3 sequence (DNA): TGCAGCGTTGTGGGGACTAGGGGCTACACCTTC.

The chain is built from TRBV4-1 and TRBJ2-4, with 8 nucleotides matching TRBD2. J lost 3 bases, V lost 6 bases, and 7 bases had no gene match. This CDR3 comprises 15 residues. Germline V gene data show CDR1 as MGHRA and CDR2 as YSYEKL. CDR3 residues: CASSRVTSDKNIQYF. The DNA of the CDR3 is TGCGCCAGCAGTAGGGTGACTAGCGACAAAAACATTCAGTACTTC.

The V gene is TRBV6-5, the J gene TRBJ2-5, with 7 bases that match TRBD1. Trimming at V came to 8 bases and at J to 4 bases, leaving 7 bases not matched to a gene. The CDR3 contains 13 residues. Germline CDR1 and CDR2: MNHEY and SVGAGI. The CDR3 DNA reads TGTGCCAGCGTTAAAGGGGGCACAGAGACCCAGTACTTC. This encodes CASVKGGTETQYF.

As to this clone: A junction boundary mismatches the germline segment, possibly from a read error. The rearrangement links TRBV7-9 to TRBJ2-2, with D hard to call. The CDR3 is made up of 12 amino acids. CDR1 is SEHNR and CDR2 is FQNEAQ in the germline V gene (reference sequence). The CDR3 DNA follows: TGTTCCAGCAGCTTAGTAGCCGGGGAGCTGTTTTTT. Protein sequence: CSSSLVAGELFF.

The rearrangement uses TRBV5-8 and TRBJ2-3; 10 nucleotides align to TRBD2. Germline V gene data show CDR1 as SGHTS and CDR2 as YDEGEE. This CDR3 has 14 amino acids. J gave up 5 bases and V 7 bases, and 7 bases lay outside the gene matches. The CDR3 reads CASEAGGPGDTQYF. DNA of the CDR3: TGTGCCAGCGAAGCGGGAGGGCCGGGAGATACGCAGTATTTT.

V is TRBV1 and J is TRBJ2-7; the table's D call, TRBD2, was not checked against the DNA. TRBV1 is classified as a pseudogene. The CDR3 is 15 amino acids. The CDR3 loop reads CTSSQGGRGLGEQYF. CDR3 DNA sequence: TGCACCAGCAGCCAAGGGGGACGGGGGTTGGGCGAGCAGTACTTC.

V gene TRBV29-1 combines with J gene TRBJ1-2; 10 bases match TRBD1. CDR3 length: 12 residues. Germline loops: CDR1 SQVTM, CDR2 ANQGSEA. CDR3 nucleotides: TGCAGTGACTGGACAGGGGGCTATGGCTACACCTTC. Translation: CSDWTGGYGYTF.

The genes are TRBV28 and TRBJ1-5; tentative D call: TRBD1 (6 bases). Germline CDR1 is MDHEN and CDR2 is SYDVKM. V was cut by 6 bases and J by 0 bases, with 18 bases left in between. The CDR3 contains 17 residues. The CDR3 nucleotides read TGTGCCAGCAGGGACAGCGCTCTCAAGTCTAGCAATCAGCCCCAGCATTTT. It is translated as CASRDSALKSSNQPQHF.

The DNA of the CDR3 is TGCGCCAGCAGCCAAGAGGGTGGCGGGGGTCTACCCTACGAGCAGTACTTC. It yields the protein CASSQEGGGGLPYEQYF. The chain joins TRBV4-3 to TRBJ2-7, with 7 bases lining up with TRBD2. V dropped 0 bases and J dropped 2; count of bases not matched to a gene: 10. CDR1 is LGHNA, CDR2 YSLEER, per germline. The CDR3 has 17 amino acids.